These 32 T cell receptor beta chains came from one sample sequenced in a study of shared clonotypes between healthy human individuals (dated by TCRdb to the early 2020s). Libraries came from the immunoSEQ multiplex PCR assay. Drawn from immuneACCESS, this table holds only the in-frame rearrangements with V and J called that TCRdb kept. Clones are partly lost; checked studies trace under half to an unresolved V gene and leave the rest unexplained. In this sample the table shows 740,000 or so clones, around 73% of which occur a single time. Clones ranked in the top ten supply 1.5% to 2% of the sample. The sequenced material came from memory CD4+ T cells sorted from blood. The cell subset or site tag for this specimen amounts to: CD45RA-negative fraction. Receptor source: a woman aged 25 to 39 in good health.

CDR3 bases: TGTGCCAGCAGTTCGTCAGAAGCAGGGGACACTGAAGCTTTCTTT. Its protein product is CASSSSEAGDTEAFF. The chain combines TRBV28 with TRBJ1-1; TRBD1 might be the D (6 bases). This CDR3 spans 15 amino acids. V was cut by 4 bases and J by 3 bases, with 15 bases left in between. CDR1 MDHEN and CDR2 SYDVKM come from the germline V gene.

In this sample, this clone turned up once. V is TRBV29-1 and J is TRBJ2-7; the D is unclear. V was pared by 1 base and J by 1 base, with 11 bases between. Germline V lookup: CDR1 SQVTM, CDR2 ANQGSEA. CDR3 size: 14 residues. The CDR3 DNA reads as TGCAGCGTTGAAGGGGGTTGGCCTTCCTACGAGCAGTACTTC. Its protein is CSVEGGWPSYEQYF.

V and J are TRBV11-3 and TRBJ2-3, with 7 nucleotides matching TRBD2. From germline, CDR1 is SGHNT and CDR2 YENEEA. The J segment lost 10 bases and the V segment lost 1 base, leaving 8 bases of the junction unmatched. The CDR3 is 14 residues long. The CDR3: CASSLGLATSPQYF. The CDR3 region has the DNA TGTGCCAGCAGCTTAGGACTAGCAACTTCCCCGCAGTATTTT.

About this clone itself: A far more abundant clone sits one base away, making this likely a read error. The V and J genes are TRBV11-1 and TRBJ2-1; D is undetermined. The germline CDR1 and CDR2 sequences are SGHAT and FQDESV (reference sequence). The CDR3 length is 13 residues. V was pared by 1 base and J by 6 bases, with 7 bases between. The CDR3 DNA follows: TGTGCCAGCAGCTTAGACTCGAGCAATGAGCAGTTCTTC. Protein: CASSLDSSNEQFF.

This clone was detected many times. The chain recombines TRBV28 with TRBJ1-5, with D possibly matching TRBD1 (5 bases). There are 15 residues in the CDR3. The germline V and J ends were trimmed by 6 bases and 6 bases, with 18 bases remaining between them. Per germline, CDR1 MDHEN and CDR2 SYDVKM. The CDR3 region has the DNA TGTGCCAGCAGGACCCTCCGAGGGACTCCTCAGCCCCAGCATTTT. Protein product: CASRTLRGTPQPQHF.

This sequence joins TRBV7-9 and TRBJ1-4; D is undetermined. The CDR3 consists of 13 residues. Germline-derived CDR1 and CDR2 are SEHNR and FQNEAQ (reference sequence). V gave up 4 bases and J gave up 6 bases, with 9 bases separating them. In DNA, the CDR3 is TGTGCCAGCAGCTACGTCGGGGATGAAAAACTGTTTTTT. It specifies CASSYVGDEKLFF.

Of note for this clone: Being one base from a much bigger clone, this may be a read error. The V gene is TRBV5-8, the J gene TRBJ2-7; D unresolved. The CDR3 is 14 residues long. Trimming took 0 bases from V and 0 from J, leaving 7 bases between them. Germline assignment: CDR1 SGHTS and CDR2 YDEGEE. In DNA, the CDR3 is TGTGCCAGCAGCTTGGGGCAGATCTCCTACGAGCAGTACTTC. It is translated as CASSLGQISYEQYF.

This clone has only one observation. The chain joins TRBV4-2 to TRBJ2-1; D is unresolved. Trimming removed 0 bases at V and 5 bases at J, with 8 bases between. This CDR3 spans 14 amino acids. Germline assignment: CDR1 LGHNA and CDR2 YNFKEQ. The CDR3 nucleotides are TGTGCCAGCAGCCAAGAATTTGCGGACAATGAGCAGTTCTTC. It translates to CASSQEFADNEQFF.

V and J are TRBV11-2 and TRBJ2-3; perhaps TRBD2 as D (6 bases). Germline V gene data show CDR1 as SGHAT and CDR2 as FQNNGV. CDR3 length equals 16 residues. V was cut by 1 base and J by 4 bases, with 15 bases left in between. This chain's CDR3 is CASSLVGTARADTQYF. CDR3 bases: TGTGCCAGCAGCTTAGTCGGGACTGCGAGGGCAGATACGCAGTATTTT.

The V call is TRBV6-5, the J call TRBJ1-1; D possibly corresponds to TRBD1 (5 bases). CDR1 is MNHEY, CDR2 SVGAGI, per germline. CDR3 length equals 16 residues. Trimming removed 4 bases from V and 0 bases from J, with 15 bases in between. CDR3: CASSLGEARVNTEAFF. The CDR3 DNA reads TGTGCCAGCAGTTTGGGGGAGGCGAGGGTGAACACTGAAGCTTTCTTT.

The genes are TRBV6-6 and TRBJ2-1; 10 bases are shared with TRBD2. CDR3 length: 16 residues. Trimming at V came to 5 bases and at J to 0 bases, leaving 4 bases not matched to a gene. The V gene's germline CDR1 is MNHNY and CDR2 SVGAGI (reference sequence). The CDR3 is CASSRASGSSYNEQFF. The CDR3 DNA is TGTGCCAGCAGTCGAGCTAGCGGGAGCTCCTACAATGAGCAGTTCTTC.

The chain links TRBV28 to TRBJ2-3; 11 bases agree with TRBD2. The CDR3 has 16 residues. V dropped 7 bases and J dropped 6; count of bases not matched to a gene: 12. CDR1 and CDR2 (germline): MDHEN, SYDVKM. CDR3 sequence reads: CASNRMVTSGSDTQYF. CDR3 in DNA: TGTGCCAGCAATCGAATGGTCACTAGCGGGAGTGATACGCAGTATTTT.

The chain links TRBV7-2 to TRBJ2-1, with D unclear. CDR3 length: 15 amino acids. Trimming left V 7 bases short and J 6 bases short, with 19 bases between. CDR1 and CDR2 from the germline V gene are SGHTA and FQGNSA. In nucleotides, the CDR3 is TGTGCCAGCACCAGGACGGCCTTAATTGCCAATGAGCAGTTCTTC. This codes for CASTRTALIANEQFF.

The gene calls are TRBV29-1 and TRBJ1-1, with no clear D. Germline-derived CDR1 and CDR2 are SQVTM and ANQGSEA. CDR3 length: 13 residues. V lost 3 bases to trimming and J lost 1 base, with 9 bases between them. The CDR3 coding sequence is TGCAGCGTTGACGCGATTGCGAACACTGAAGCTTTCTTT. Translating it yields CSVDAIANTEAFF.

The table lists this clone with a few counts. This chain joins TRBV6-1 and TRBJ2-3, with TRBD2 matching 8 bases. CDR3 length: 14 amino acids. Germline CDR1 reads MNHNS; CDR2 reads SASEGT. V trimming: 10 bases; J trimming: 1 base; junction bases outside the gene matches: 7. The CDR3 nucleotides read TGTGCCACCTTGGAGCGGGGGCGCACAGATACGCAGTATTTT. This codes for CATLERGRTDTQYF.

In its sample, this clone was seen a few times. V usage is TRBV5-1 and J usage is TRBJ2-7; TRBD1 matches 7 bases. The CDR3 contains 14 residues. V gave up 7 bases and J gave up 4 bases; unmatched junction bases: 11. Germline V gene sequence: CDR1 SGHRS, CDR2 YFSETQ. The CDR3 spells CASPDRDDGYEQYF. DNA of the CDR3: TGCGCCAGCCCTGACAGGGATGATGGGTACGAGCAGTACTTC.

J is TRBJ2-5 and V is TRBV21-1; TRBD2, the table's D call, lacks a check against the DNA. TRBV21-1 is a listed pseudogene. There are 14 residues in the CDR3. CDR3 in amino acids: CASSKGLLQRTQYF. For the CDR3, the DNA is TGTGCCAGCAGCAAAGGACTCCTCCAGAGAACCCAGTACTTC.

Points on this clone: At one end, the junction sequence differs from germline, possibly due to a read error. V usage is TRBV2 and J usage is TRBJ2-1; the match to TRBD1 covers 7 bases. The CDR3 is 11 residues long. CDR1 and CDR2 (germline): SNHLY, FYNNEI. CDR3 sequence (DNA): TGTGCCAGCAGACCCGTAGGGGGCGTCCTCTTC. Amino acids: CASRPVGGVLF.

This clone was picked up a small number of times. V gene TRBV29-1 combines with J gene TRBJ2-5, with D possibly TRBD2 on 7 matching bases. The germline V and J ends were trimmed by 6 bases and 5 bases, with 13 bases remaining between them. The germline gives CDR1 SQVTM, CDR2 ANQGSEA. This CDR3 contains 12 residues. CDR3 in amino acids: CSVASGGETQYF. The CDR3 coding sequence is TGCAGCGTGGCCTCGGGGGGCGAGACCCAGTACTTC.

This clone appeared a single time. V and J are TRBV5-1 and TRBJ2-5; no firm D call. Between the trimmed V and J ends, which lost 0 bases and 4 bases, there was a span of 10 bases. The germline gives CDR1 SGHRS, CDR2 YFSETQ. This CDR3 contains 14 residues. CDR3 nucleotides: TGCGCCAGCAGCTTGGTAGTGGGCGGAGAGACCCAGTACTTC. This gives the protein CASSLVVGGETQYF.

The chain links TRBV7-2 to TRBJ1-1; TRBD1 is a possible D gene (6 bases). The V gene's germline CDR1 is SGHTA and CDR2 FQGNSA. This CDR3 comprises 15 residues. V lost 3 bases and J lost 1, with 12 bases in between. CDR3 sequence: CASSFAGHANTEAFF. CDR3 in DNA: TGTGCCAGCAGCTTTGCGGGACACGCGAACACTGAAGCTTTCTTT.

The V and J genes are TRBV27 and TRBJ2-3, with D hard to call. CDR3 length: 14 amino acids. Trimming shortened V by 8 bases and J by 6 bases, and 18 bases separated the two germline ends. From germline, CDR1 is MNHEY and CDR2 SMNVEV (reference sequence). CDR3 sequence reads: CASGVDHLGDTQYF. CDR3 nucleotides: TGTGCCAGCGGGGTAGACCATTTGGGGGATACGCAGTATTTT.

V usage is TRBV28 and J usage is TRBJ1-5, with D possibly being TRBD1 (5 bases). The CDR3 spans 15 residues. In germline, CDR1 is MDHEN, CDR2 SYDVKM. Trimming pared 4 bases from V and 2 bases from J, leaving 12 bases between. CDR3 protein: CASSSPRVGNQPQHF. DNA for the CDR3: TGTGCCAGCAGTTCACCCAGGGTGGGCAATCAGCCCCAGCATTTT.

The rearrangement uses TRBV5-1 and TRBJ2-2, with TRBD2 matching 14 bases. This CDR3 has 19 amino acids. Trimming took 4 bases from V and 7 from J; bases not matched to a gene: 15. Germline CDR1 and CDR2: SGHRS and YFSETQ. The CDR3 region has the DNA TGCGCCAGCAGCGCCGGACTAGGGACTAGCGGGGGAGGATTCGGGGAGCTGTTTTTT. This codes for CASSAGLGTSGGGFGELFF. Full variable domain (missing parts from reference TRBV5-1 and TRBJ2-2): KAGVTQTPRYLIKTRGQQVTLSCSPISGHRSVSWYQQTPGQGLQFLFEYFSETQRNKGNFPGRFSGRQFSNSRSEMNVSTLELGDSALYLCASSAGLGTSGGGFGELFFGEGSRLTVL.

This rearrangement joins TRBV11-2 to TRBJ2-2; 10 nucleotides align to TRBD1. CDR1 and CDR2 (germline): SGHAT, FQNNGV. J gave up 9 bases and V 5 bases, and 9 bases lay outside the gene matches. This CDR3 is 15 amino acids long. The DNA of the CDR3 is TGTGCCAGCAGCCTTGGACAGGGGGACCTGTGGGAGCTGTTTTTT. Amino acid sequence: CASSLGQGDLWELFF.

The CDR3 here is CASSPLLAGGSTDTQYF. In DNA, the CDR3 is TGTGCCAGCAGCCCCCTCCTAGCGGGAGGGAGCACAGATACGCAGTATTTT. The chain is built from TRBV4-2 and TRBJ2-3, with 12 bases identical to TRBD2. Germline CDR1 and CDR2: LGHNA and YNFKEQ. The CDR3 runs to 17 residues. With 4 bases clipped from V and 0 bases from J, the junction kept 5 bases outside the gene matches.

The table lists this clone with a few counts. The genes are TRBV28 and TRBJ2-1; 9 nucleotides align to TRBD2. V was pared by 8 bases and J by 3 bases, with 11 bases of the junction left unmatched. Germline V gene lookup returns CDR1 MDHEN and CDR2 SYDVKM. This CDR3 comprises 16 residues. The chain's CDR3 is CASFSQLAGGYNEQFF. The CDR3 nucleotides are TGTGCCAGCTTCTCCCAACTAGCGGGCGGCTACAATGAGCAGTTCTTC.

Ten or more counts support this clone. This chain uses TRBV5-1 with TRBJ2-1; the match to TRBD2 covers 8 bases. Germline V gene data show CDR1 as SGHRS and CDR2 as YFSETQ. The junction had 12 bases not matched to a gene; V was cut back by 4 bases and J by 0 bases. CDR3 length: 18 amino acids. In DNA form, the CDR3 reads TGCGCCAGCAGCGCCAGGACTAGCAGCTCCAGCTCCTACAATGAGCAGTTCTTC. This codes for CASSARTSSSSSYNEQFF. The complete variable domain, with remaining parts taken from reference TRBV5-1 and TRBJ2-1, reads KAGVTQTPRYLIKTRGQQVTLSCSPISGHRSVSWYQQTPGQGLQFLFEYFSETQRNKGNFPGRFSGRQFSNSRSEMNVSTLELGDSALYLCASSARTSSSSSYNEQFFGPGTRLTVL.

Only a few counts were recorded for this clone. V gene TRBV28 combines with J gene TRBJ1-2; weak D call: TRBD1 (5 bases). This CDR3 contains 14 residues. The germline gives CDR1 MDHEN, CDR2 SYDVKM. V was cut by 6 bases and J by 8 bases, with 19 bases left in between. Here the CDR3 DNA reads TGTGCCAGCAGCGGGGGAAGCCGACTGGGGGGCTACACCTTC. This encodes CASSGGSRLGGYTF.

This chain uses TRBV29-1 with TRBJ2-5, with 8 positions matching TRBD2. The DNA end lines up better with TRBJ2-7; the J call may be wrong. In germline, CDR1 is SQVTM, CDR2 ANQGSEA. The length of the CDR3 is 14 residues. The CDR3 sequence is CSVDGEREPYEQYF. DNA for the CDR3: TGCAGCGTTGATGGGGAGCGGGAGCCATACGAGCAGTACTTC.

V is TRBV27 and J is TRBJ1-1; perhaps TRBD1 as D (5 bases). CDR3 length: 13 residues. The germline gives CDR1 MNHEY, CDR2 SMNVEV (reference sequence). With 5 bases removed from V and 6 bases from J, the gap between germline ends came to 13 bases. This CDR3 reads CASSLDQGAEAFF. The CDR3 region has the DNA TGTGCCAGCAGTCTAGACCAGGGCGCTGAAGCTTTCTTT.

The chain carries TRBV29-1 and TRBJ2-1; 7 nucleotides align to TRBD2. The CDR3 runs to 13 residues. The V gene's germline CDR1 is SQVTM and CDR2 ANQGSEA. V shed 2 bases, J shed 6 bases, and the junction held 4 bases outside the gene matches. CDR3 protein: CSVEMWEGNEQFF. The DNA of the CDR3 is TGCAGCGTTGAAATGTGGGAGGGCAATGAGCAGTTCTTC.